Listed below are T cell receptor beta chains from one sample, sequenced in a study of shared clonotypes between healthy human individuals. Clones were read by immunoSEQ multiplex PCR, and TCRdb kept only the in-frame ones, dropping some. Among about 1.5 million clones listed, 95% to 99% were seen once. The sample consisted of naive CD4+ T cells sorted from blood. The receptor set was obtained from a man in his thirties or forties in good health. Both conserved end residues are trimmed from each CDR3. The D gene is left open where the match is weak. Not every row has a clone size; where given, it reads once, few, many or a size class.

cdr3_length j_call d_call clone_size v_call cdr3_aa
11 TRBJ2-7 NA NA TRBV5-4 ASSASGVNEQY
13 TRBJ2-4 NA NA TRBV7-9 ASSPRSLAKNIQY
13 TRBJ2-1 NA NA TRBV5-1 ASSFVSGKHNEQF
12 TRBJ2-7 NA NA TRBV5-1 ASSLVAGSYEQY
15 TRBJ2-2 TRBD2 NA TRBV13 ASSLGPRLAYTGELF
16 TRBJ2-2 TRBD2 NA TRBV11-1 ASSLHTLAGGNTGELF
13 TRBJ2-5 TRBD2 NA TRBV6-1 ASSDPSGKSETQY
14 TRBJ2-1 TRBD2 NA TRBV5-1 ASSLEGGPPYNEQF
14 TRBJ2-7 TRBD2 NA TRBV5-1 ASSLGRRAVTGGGY
11 TRBJ2-1 NA NA TRBV27 ASSLEGYNEQF
17 TRBJ1-1 TRBD1 NA TRBV7-8 ASSLGPGQGRRSNTEAF
11 TRBJ2-6 NA NA TRBV6-4 ASSTSGANVLT
13 TRBJ2-7 NA NA TRBV9 ASSVDTSRTYEQY
16 TRBJ2-3 TRBD2 NA TRBV5-8 ASSLAWAGGSGGYTQY
12 TRBJ2-6 NA NA TRBV6-6 ASREIAGANVLT
9 TRBJ2-1 NA NA TRBV9 ASSPGNEQF
13 TRBJ2-7 NA NA TRBV4-1 ASSQNVDSSYEQY
13 TRBJ2-1 TRBD2 NA TRBV7-6 ASSLTSGRPYEQF
14 TRBJ2-1 NA NA TRBV5-1 ASSRSGLGSYNEQF
11 TRBJ2-7 NA NA TRBV28 ASSSGGFYEQY
11 TRBJ2-3 NA once TRBV7-7 ASSPGGTDTQY
11 TRBJ1-2 TRBD1 NA TRBV29-1 SGVGQGNYGYT
9 TRBJ2-1 NA NA TRBV7-2 ASSLVNEQF
13 TRBJ2-3 NA NA TRBV28 ASSLLRGGTDTQY
15 TRBJ1-1 TRBD1 NA TRBV9 ASSVVPGQGAGTEAF
11 TRBJ1-1 NA NA TRBV5-1 ASRGVRDTEAF
13 TRBJ2-5 TRBD2 NA TRBV18 ASTRAGAGGETQY
11 TRBJ1-1 NA NA TRBV5-1 ASSLRVSTEAF
13 TRBJ2-2 NA NA TRBV7-2 ASSSKTRSAGELF
13 TRBJ2-4 TRBD2 NA TRBV7-9 ASKGGSGSRGIQY
15 TRBJ2-7 NA NA TRBV5-1 ASSQGPTSSYRGEQY
11 TRBJ2-7 TRBD2 NA TRBV6-5 ASRASGAYEQY
12 TRBJ2-7 NA once TRBV7-2 ASSNRDGSYEQY
11 TRBJ2-7 TRBD1 NA TRBV6-1 ASSEGLGQAMY
12 TRBJ1-1 TRBD1 NA TRBV10-1 ASSGGNRGTEAF
12 TRBJ1-5 NA NA TRBV7-2 ASSLGGGDQPQH
13 TRBJ2-7 NA once TRBV5-1 ASSVEAALAPQQY
12 TRBJ1-5 NA NA TRBV7-9 ASSLAAVNQPQH
16 TRBJ2-1 TRBD2 NA TRBV18 ASSRGGTRTSGRNEQF
13 TRBJ2-7 TRBD1 NA TRBV4-1 ASSQTGTGGHEQY
14 TRBJ1-5 TRBD1 NA TRBV30 AWGASPQGKNQPQH
14 TRBJ2-3 TRBD2 NA TRBV29-1 SVDPRLAGAGDTQY
12 TRBJ2-3 TRBD2 NA TRBV6-1 ASPSGRKTDTQY
13 TRBJ1-4 NA once TRBV14 ASSQVFGTNEKLF
15 TRBJ2-3 TRBD2 NA TRBV5-1 ASSLGLAGSPADTQY
12 TRBJ2-5 NA NA TRBV29-1 SVAPRQTMETQY
12 TRBJ2-1 NA NA TRBV9 ASSKRQTDNEQF
14 TRBJ2-4 TRBD2 NA TRBV4-1 ASSPGTTSLKNIQY
14 TRBJ2-1 TRBD1 NA TRBV10-3 AIRGDGTGGWGEQF
13 TRBJ1-5 NA NA TRBV9 ASSGPDSGNQPQH
13 TRBJ2-1 TRBD2 once TRBV6-6 ASKNLAGSSNEQF
12 TRBJ2-3 NA NA TRBV4-3 ASSHSGGMDTQY
16 TRBJ2-7 TRBD2 NA TRBV28 ASLPGTSGRRVDYEQY
13 TRBJ2-1 NA NA TRBV28 ASSWTPVSYNEQF